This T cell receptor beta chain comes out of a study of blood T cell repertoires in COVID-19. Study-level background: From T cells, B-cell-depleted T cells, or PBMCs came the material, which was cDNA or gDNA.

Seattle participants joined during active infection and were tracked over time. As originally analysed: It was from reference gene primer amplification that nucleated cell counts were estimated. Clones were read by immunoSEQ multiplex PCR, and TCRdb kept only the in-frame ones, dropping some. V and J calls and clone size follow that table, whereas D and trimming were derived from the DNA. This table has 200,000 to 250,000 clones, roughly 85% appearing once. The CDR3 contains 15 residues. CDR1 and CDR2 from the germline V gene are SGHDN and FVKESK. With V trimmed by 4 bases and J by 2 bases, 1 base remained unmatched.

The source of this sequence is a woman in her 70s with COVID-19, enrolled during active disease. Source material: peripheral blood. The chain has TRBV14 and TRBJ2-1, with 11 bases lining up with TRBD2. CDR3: CASSPSGRTYNEQFF. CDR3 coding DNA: TGTGCCAGCAGCCCTAGCGGGAGGACCTACAATGAGCAGTTCTTC.